The next 11 T cell receptor beta chains were all read from a single sample in a study of blood T cell repertoires in COVID-19. Clones were sequenced by immunoSEQ multiplex PCR, and TCRdb holds only the in-frame ones, with some missing. Of nearly 200,000 clones listed, approximately 84% are singletons. Sequenced input: peripheral blood. The receptor source for this set is a woman aged 70-85 years with active or convalescent COVID-19.

J is TRBJ1-1 and V is TRBV7-9; a weak D match, TRBD1 (6 bases). This CDR3 spans 12 amino acids. V was clipped by 11 bases and J by 0 bases, with 10 bases between them. Germline CDR1 and CDR2: SEHNR and FQNEAQ (reference sequence). Here the CDR3 reads CALGQLNTEAFF. The DNA of the CDR3 is TGTGCCTTAGGACAGCTGAACACTGAAGCTTTCTTT.

This clone was detected once. The genes are TRBV5-1 and TRBJ1-1; D is ambiguous. CDR1 SGHRS and CDR2 YFSETQ come from the germline V gene. Trimming removed 0 bases from V and 7 bases from J, with 13 bases in between. This CDR3 is 14 amino acids long. The CDR3 nucleotides read TGCGCCAGCAGCTTGGAAGTGGCCGAGGATGAAGCTTTCTTT. Amino acids: CASSLEVAEDEAFF.

The chain uses TRBV27 and TRBJ1-1, with 9 positions matching TRBD1. This CDR3 has 15 amino acids. Per the germline V gene, CDR1 is MNHEY and CDR2 is SMNVEV (reference sequence). V dropped 6 bases and J dropped 3; count of bases not matched to a gene: 8. Here the CDR3 reads CASRKNRGQYTEAFF. In DNA form, the CDR3 reads TGTGCCAGCAGGAAGAACAGGGGGCAGTACACTGAAGCTTTCTTT.

This rearrangement joins TRBV6-5 to TRBJ2-1, with 8 bases that match TRBD2. Germline CDR1 reads MNHEY; CDR2 reads SVGAGI. The CDR3 contains 13 residues. V lost 0 bases to trimming and J lost 10 bases; unmatched junction nucleotides: 2. The DNA for the CDR3 is TGTGCCAGCAGTTACTCGGGACTAGTGGAGCAGTTCTTC. Residues: CASSYSGLVEQFF.

The chain employs TRBV5-1 and TRBJ2-1, with 7 nucleotides matching TRBD1. The germline CDR1 and CDR2 sequences are SGHRS and YFSETQ. This CDR3 spans 15 amino acids. With V trimmed by 2 bases and J by 8 bases, 10 bases remained unmatched. This CDR3 is CASSLRQGRGDEQFF. The CDR3 coding sequence is TGCGCCAGCAGCTTACGACAGGGCCGGGGCGATGAGCAGTTCTTC.

The chain recombines TRBV3-1 (or the pseudogene TRBV3-2) with TRBJ2-1; D is unresolved. The CDR3 is made up of 15 amino acids. The germline CDR1 and CDR2 sequences are LGHDT and YNNKEL (reference sequence). Trimming shortened V by 3 bases and J by 0 bases, and 9 bases separated the two germline ends. This CDR3 reads CASSHRLSSYNEQFF. In DNA, the CDR3 is TGTGCCAGCAGCCACCGACTTAGCTCCTACAATGAGCAGTTCTTC.

Here the CDR3 reads CASSLRGEYNEQFF. In DNA form, the CDR3 reads TGTGCCAGCAGCCTCAGGGGGGAATACAATGAGCAGTTCTTC. V usage is TRBV7-6 and J usage is TRBJ2-1; possibly TRBD1 for D (7 bases). The CDR3 has 14 residues. CDR1 SGHVS and CDR2 FNYEAQ come from the germline V gene. Trimming stripped 5 bases from V and 4 bases from J, with 12 bases between.

The chain is built from TRBV28 and TRBJ2-7; tentative D call: TRBD1 (5 bases). The germline V gene encodes CDR1 MDHEN and CDR2 SYDVKM. V shed 6 bases and J shed 1 base, with 16 bases lying between them. CDR3 size: 15 residues. CDR3 loop: CASSQRGGASYEQYF. The DNA for the CDR3 is TGTGCCAGCAGCCAAAGAGGTGGGGCGTCCTACGAGCAGTACTTC.

This chain joins TRBV24-1 and TRBJ2-1, with 9 bases matching TRBD1. Looked up from germline, CDR1 is KGHDR and CDR2 is SFDVKD. The CDR3 sequence is 16 residues long. J lost 4 bases, V lost 4 bases, and 7 bases had no gene match. The CDR3: CATSDKQGAIYNEQFF. The CDR3 coding sequence is TGTGCCACCAGTGACAAACAGGGGGCTATATACAATGAGCAGTTCTTC.

Only one count was recorded for this clone. This rearrangement joins TRBV5-6 to TRBJ1-1, with 7 bases matching TRBD1. The CDR3 covers 15 residues. V was pared by 0 bases and J by 0 bases, with 2 bases of the junction left unmatched. Germline CDR1 reads SGHDT; CDR2 reads YYEEEE. The CDR3 bases are TGTGCCAGCAGCTTGGGTGACAGGGTGAACACTGAAGCTTTCTTT. Translation gives CASSLGDRVNTEAFF.

This rearrangement joins TRBV19 to TRBJ2-3; 7 nucleotides line up with TRBD2. Germline-derived CDR1 and CDR2 are LNHDA and SQIVND (reference sequence). The length of the CDR3 is 15 residues. Unmatched junction bases numbered 8, after V lost 7 bases and J lost 1 base. This chain's CDR3 is CASKGGPRGTDTQYF. Here the CDR3 DNA reads TGTGCCAGTAAGGGAGGGCCGAGGGGCACAGATACGCAGTATTTT.